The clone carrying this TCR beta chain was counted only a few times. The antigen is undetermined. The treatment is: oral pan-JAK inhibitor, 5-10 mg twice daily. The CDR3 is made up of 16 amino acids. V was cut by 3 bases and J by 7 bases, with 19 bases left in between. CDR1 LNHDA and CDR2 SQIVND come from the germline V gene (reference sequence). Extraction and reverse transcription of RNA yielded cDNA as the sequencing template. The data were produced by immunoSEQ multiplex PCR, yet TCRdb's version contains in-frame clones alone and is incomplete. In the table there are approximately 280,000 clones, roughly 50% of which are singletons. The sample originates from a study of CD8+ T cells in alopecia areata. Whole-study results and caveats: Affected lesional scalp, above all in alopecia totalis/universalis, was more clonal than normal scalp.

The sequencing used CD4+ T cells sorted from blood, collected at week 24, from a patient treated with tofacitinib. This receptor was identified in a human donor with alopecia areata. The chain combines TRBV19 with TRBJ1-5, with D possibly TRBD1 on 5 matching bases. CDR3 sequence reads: CASSMLTVGPWQPQHF. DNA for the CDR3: TGTGCCAGTAGTATGTTGACAGTGGGGCCTTGGCAGCCCCAGCATTTT.